This entry describes one TCR beta chain. Germline loops: CDR1 LNHDA, CDR2 SQIVND (reference sequence). V dropped 5 bases and J dropped 0; count of bases not matched to a gene: 3. There are 15 residues in the CDR3. The data were obtained in a study of T cell responses to AZD1222 COVID-19 vaccine. For the study at large: Second-dose intervals of approximately 4 or approximately 12 weeks were pooled.

The data were produced by immunoSEQ multiplex PCR, yet TCRdb's version contains in-frame clones alone and is incomplete. In the table there are approximately 160,000 clones, approximately 86% of which are singletons. The chain carries TRBV19 and TRBJ1-3; TRBD1 matches 8 bases. The sequencing here drew on peripheral blood, taken on day 0 of AZD1222 vaccination. The receptor was isolated from an adult in good health. CDR3 sequence reads: CASSYDRGSGNTIYF. The CDR3 nucleotides are TGTGCCAGTAGTTACGACAGGGGCTCTGGAAACACCATATATTTT. Looking up the rest from reference TRBV19 and TRBJ1-3 gives the full variable domain: DGGITQSPKYLFRKEGQNVTLSCEQNLNHDAMYWYRQDPGQGLRLIYYSQIVNDFQKGDIAEGYSVSREKKESFPLTVTSAQKNPTAFYLCASSYDRGSGNTIYFGEGSWLTVV.